This T cell receptor (beta chain) comes out of a study of control samples from healthy donors and cancer patients. Germline CDR1 is SNHLY and CDR2 is FYNNEI. Trimming took off 8 bases at V and 11 bases at J, with 21 bases between the two ends. This CDR3 has 13 residues. Profiled with immunoSEQ multiplex PCR; TCRdb holds only in-frame clones, not every one. This sample has approximately 140,000 clones; 90% to 95% occur once, and the top ten carry 5.8%. The clonotype comes from a young man in good health. This chain joins TRBV2 and TRBJ1-1; maybe TRBD1 (6 bases). The sequencing input was blood. This CDR3 is CASGRGAGEFAFF. The CDR3 DNA sequence: TGTGCCAGCGGCCGTGGGGCAGGGGAGTTCGCTTTCTTT.